This T cell receptor (beta chain) was sequenced for a study of identical twins. This clonotype was observed many times. The CDR3 has 13 residues. V shed 3 bases and J 8 bases; nucleotides not matched to a gene: 6. The germline CDR1 and CDR2 sequences are MDHEN and SYDVKM. MiXCR, run by TCRdb on the 5' RACE reads, gives a single entry per CDR3 protein. This sample has more than 650,000 distinct CDR3 sequences; around 6% occur once, and the top ten carry 1.5% to 2%. The receptor's source is a man between 18 and 35 years old in good health. Sequenced material: naive T cells sorted from blood. The chain joins TRBV28 to TRBJ1-2, with 7 nucleotides matching TRBD1. CDR3 loop: CASSFDRASGYTF. For the CDR3, the DNA is TGTGCCAGCAGTTTTGACAGGGCAAGCGGCTACACCTTC.